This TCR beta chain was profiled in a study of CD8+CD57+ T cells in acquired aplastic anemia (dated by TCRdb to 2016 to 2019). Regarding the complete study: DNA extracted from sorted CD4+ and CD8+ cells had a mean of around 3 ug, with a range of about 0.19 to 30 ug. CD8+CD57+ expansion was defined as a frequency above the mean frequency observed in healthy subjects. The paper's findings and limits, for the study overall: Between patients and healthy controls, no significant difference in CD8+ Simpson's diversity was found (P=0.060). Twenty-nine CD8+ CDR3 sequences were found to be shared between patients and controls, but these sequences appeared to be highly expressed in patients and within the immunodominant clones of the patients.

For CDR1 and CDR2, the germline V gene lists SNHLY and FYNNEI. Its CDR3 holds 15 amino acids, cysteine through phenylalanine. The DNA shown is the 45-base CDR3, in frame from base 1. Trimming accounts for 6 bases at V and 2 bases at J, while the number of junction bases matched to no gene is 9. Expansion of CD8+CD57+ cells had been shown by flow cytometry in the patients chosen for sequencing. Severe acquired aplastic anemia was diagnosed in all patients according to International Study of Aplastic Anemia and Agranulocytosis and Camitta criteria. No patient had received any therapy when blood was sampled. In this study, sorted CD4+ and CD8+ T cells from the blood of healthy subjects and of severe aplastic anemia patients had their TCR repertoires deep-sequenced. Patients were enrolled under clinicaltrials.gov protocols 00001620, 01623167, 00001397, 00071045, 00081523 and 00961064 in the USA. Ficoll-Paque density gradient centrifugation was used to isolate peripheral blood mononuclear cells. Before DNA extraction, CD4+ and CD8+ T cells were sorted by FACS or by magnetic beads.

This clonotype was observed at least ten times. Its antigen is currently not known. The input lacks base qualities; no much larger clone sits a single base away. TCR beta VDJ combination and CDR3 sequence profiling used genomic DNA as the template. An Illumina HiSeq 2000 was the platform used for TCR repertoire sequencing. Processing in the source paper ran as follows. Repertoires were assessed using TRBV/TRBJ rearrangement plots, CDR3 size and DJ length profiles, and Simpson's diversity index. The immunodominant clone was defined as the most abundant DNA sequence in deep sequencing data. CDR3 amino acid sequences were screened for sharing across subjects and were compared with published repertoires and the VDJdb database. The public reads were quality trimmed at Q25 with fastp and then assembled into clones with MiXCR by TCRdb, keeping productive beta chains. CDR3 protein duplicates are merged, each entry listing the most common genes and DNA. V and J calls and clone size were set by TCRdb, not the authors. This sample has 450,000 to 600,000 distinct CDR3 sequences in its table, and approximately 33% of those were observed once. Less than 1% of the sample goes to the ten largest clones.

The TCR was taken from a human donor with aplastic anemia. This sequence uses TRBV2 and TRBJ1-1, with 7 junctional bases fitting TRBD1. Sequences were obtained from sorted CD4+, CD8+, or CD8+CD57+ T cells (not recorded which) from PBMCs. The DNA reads TGTGCCAGCAGGGCCGGGACAGTTTATAACACTGAAGCTTTCTTT. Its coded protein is CASRAGTVYNTEAFF. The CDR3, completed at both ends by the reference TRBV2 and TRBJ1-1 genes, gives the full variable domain EPEVTQTPSHQVTQMGQEVILRCVPISNHLYFYWYRQILGQKVEFLVSFYNNEISEKSEIFDDQFSVERPDGSNFTLKIRSTKLEDSAMYFCASRAGTVYNTEAFFGQGTRLTVV.